One and the same sample provided the 4 T cell receptor beta chains below, sequenced in a study of siplizumab effects on memory and regulatory T cells (dated by TCRdb to 2018 to 2020). Library method: the immunoSEQ multiplex PCR assay. The table was pulled from immuneACCESS by TCRdb, which kept in-frame rearrangements only. Such tables lose some clones; where checked, under half of the loss comes from unresolved V genes, and the rest has no known cause. In this sample the table shows around 68,000 clones, 88% of which occur a single time. Clones ranked in the top ten supply around 1.8% of the sample. Input material: Tregs sorted from blood. The receptors derive from a human donor in good health.

The rearrangement links TRBV18 to TRBJ2-7; unclear D gene. The CDR3 length is 13 residues. Between the trimmed V and J ends, which lost 3 bases and 2 bases, there was a span of 8 bases. Germline assignment: CDR1 KGHSH and CDR2 LQKENI. DNA for the CDR3: TGTGCCAGCTCACCGCGGAAAGCCTACGAGCAGTACTTC. Its translation: CASSPRKAYEQYF.

The chain has TRBV19 and TRBJ1-5, with no clear D. This CDR3 has 12 residues. Trimming cost V 4 bases and J 4 bases, with 5 bases left between them. Germline-derived CDR1 and CDR2 are LNHDA and SQIVND (reference sequence). CDR3 in amino acids: CASSTRNQPQHF. The DNA for the CDR3 is TGTGCCAGTAGTACGAGAAATCAGCCCCAGCATTTT.

The CDR3 protein is CASSPDPGEIYGYTF. The CDR3 DNA reads TGTGCCAGCAGCCCCGACCCGGGAGAAATCTATGGCTACACCTTC. The chain employs TRBV9 and TRBJ1-2; no firm D call. With 4 bases removed from V and 4 bases from J, the gap between germline ends came to 17 bases. The CDR3 covers 15 residues. Germline assignment: CDR1 SGDLS and CDR2 YYNGEE.

The count of this clone is one. At one of its ends the junction is not consistent with the germline gene, which may arise from a read error. The chain links TRBV10-3 to TRBJ1-1; TRBD1 is a possible D gene (5 bases). Germline loops: CDR1 ENHRY, CDR2 SYGVKD. The CDR3 contains 14 residues. The CDR3 DNA reads as TGTGCCACCAGTGGTGTCAGGGCAAACACTGAAGCTTTCTTT. Translation gives CATSGVRANTEAFF.